This T cell receptor beta chain was captured by sequencing in a study of beta chain bispecific antibodies for T cell cancers (dated by TCRdb to the early 2020s). For context, the study as a whole: After T cells from healthy donors were cocultured with bispecific antibodies and T cell leukemia lines, the researchers used TRBV sequencing of the cells that survived to measure how much each TRBV family was depleted. Jurkat cells expressed surface TRBV12 (TRBV12-3), and HPB-ALL cells expressed surface TRBV5-5. The paper as a whole reports these results and caveats: Every sequenced sample was a mix of normal T cells and leukemia cell line cells, and most of the targeted TRBV signal originated from the leukemia cells instead of the normal T cells. Cross-reactivity of the anti-TRBV5-5 antibody with TRBV5-6 was attributed to high sequence similarity between the two genes. Apart from the targeted and closely related genes, all other TRBV family members appeared to be unaffected by the TRBV-directed bispecific antibodies. Relative to anti-CD19, anti-TRBV12 exposure cut the share of total TRBV signal from TRBV12-3 by about 99%, while TRBV12-4 dropped by around 35%, which was not significant.

The libraries included unique molecular identifier barcodes, and the barcodes were used to quantify clonotypes. Qiagen AllPrep DNA/RNA Micro kits were used to isolate total RNA, and an Agilent TapeStation was used to check RNA quality. TCR beta libraries were built by 5' RACE: cDNA synthesis followed by two PCR steps using TCR beta constant-region gene-specific primers. Sequencing of the TCR beta libraries was done on an Illumina MiSeq platform. Regarding the original processing steps: Reads were processed with MIGEC, MiXCR and VDJtools. Clonotype frequency was computed as the clonotype's share of unique molecular identifiers among all unique molecular identifiers in the sample. Nonfunctional TRBV genes classified in IMGT as pseudogenes or open reading frames, for example TRBV1, TRBV12-1 and TRBV21, were left out. The public sequencing data were trimmed at Q25 with fastp and processed into clonotypes with MiXCR by TCRdb, which kept only in-frame beta chains. When rows share a CDR3 protein, they turn into one entry using the most common DNA and genes. The V and J calls and clone size are TCRdb's, not the authors'. Within this sample are around 19,000 distinct CDR3 sequences, with approximately 2% of them counted one time only. Together, the top ten hold more than 5% of the sample.

What this sample's treatment or condition label stands for: alpha-V12: anti-TRBV12 scFv linked to anti-CD3 scFv. T cells were expanded from blood mononuclear cells for about 3 days with either the anti-CD3 antibody OKT3 or CD3/CD28 Dynabeads. The anti-TRBV12 bispecific sample was taken from a coculture of Jurkat leukemia cells with normal T cells and was compared with an anti-CD19 bispecific control coculture. The culture conditions for expanded T cells were RPMI 1640 plus 10% fetal bovine serum, recombinant human IL-2 (about 97 IU/ml) and IL-7 (around 4.7 ng/ml). For cocultures, some 50,000 normal T cells were combined with some 50,000 target cells and bispecific antibody in about 90 ul and incubated for roughly 15 hours at 37 degrees C. Every bispecific antibody was made of two single-chain variable fragments expressed in a single-chain diabody format with a His tag. The effector T cells were obtained from healthy human donors, with peripheral blood mononuclear cells isolated from leukapheresis samples by Ficoll density gradient centrifugation.

With respect to this clonotype: No cognate antigen has been identified for it. There are no base qualities to consult, and no much larger clone falls within one base.

The germline V gene (reference sequence) provides CDR1 GTSNPN and CDR2 SVGIG. Including the terminal cysteine and phenylalanine, the CDR3 comprises 12 residues. The entry retains the CDR3 DNA only, 36 bases that are in frame from base 1. The sequences come from healthy donor T cells cultured with leukemia cells, collected from a culture containing a bispecific antibody targeting TCR Vbeta12. The V and J segments used are TRBV30 and TRBJ1-1; 9 nucleotides in the junction match TRBD1. This clonotype originated in a human donor in good health. Some clones in this sample may be carry-over from other donors' samples. The nucleotide sequence reads as follows: TGTGGCGGGGGACAGGGTAACACTGAAGCTTTCTTT. Its protein product is CGGGQGNTEAFF.